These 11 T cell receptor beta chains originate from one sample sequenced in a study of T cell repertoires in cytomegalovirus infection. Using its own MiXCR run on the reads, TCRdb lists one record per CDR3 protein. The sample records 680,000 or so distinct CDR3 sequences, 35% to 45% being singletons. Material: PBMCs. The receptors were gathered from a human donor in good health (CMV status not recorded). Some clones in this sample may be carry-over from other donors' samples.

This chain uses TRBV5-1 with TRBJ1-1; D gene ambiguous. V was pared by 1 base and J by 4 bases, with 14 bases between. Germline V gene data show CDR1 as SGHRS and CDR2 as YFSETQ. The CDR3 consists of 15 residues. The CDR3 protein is CASSLINGRSTEAFF. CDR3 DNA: TGCGCCAGCAGCTTGATCAACGGAAGGAGCACTGAAGCTTTCTTT. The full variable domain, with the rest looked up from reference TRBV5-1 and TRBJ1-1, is KAGVTQTPRYLIKTRGQQVTLSCSPISGHRSVSWYQQTPGQGLQFLFEYFSETQRNKGNFPGRFSGRQFSNSRSEMNVSTLELGDSALYLCASSLINGRSTEAFFGQGTRLTVV.

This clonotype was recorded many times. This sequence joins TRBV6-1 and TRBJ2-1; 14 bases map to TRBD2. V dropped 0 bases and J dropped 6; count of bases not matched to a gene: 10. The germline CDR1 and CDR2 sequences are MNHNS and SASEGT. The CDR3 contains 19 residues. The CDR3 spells CASSEARGGLAGDRNEQFF. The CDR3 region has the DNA TGTGCCAGCAGTGAAGCCCGAGGGGGACTAGCGGGAGATCGCAATGAGCAGTTCTTC.

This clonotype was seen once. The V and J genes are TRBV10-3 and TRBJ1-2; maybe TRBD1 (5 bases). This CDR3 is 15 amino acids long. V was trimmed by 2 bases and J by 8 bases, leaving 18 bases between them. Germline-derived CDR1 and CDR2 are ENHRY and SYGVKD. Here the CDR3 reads CAISEPPGGVEGYTF. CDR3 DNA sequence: TGTGCCATCAGTGAGCCCCCCGGGGGGGTCGAGGGCTACACCTTC.

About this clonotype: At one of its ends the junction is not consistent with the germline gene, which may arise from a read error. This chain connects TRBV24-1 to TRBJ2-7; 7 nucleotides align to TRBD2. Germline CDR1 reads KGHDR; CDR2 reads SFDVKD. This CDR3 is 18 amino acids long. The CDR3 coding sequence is TGTGCCACCAGTGATTCCCACCCCCCACCCGGGACTACCTACGATCAGTACTTC. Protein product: CATSDSHPPPGTTYDQYF.

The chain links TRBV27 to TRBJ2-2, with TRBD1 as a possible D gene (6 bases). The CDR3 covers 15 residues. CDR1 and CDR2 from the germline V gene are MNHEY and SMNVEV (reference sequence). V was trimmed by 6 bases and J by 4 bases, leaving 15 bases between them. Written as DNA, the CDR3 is TGTGCCAGCAGCCCCCGGAGACAGGCCACCGGGGAGCTGTTTTTT. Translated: CASSPRRQATGELFF.

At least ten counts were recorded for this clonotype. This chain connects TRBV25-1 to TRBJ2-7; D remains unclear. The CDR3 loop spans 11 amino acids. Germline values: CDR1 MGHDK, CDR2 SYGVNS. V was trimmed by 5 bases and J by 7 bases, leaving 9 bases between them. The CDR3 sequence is CASSPNWEQYF. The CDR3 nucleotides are TGTGCCAGCAGTCCCAACTGGGAGCAGTACTTC.

The CDR3 protein is CASSLGALGEFF. The CDR3 nucleotides read TGTGCCAGCAGCTTAGGCGCCCTGGGGGAGTTCTTC. The V and J genes are TRBV11-2 and TRBJ2-1, with D perhaps being TRBD1 or TRBD2 (5 bases each). Germline V gives CDR1 SGHAT, CDR2 FQNNGV. The CDR3 consists of 12 residues. V was pared by 1 base and J by 14 bases, with 12 bases between.

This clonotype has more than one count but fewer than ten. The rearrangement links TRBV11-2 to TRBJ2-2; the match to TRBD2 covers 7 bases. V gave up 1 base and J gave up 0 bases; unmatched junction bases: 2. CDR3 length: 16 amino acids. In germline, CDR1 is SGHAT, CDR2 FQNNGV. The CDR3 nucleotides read TGTGCCAGCAGCTTAGCAGCGGGGTCGAACACCGGGGAGCTGTTTTTT. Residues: CASSLAAGSNTGELFF. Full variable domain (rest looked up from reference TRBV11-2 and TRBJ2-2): EAGVAQSPRYKIIEKRQSVAFWCNPISGHATLYWYQQILGQGPKLLIQFQNNGVVDDSQLPKDRFSAERLKGVDSTLKIQPAKLEDSAVYLCASSLAAGSNTGELFFGEGSRLTVL.

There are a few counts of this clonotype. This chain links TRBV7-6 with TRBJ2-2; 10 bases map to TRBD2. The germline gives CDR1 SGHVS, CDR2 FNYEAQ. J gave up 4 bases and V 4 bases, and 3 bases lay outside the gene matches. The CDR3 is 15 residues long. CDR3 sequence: CASSSSGGATGELFF. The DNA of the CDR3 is TGTGCCAGCAGCTCGAGCGGGGGGGCCACCGGGGAGCTGTTTTTT.

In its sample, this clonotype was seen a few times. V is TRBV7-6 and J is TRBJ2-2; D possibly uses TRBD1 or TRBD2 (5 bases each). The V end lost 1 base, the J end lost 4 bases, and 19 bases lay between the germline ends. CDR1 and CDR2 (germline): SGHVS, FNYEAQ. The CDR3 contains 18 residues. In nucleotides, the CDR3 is TGTGCCAGCAGCTTAGGCCGGACCGGGACCATCCCCACCGGGGAGCTGTTTTTT. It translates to CASSLGRTGTIPTGELFF.

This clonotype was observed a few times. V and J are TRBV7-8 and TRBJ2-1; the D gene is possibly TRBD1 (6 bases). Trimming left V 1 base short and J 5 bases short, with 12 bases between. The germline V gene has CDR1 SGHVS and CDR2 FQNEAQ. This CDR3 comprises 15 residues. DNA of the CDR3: TGTGCCAGCAGCTTAGAACAGGGCGCGAACAATGAGCAGTTCTTC. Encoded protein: CASSLEQGANNEQFF.